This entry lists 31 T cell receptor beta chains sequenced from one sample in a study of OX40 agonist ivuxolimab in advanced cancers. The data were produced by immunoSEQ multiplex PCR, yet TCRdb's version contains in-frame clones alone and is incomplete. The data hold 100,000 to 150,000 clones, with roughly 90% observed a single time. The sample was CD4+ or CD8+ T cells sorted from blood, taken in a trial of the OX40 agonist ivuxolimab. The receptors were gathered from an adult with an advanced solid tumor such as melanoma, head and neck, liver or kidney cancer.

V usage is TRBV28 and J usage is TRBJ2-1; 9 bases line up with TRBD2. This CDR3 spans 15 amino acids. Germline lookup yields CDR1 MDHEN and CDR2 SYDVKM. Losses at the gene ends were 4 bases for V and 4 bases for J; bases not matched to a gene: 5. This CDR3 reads CASSSAAGGYNEQFF. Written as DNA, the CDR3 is TGTGCCAGCAGTTCCGCAGCGGGAGGATACAATGAGCAGTTCTTC.

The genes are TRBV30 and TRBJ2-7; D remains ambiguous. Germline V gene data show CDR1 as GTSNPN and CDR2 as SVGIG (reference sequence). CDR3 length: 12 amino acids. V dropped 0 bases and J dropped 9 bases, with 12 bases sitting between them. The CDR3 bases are TGTGCCTGGAGTGTAAACGTCTTCGGGCAGTACTTC. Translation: CAWSVNVFGQYF.

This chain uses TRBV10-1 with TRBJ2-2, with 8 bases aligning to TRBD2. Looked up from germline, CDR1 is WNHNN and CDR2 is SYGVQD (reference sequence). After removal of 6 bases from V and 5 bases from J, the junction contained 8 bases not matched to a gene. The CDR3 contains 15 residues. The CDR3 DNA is TGCGCCAGCAGATCGAGCGGGAGAGGGACCGGGGAGCTGTTTTTT. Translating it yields CASRSSGRGTGELFF.

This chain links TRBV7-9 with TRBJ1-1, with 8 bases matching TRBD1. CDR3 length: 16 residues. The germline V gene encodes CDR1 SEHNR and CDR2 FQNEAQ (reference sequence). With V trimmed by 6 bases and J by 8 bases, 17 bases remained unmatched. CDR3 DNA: TGTGCCAGCAGGGAGACAGGGGTCGGGTTGGGCCAAGAAGCTTTCTTT. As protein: CASRETGVGLGQEAFF. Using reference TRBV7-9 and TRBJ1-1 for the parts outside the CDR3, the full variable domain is DTGVSQNPRHKITKRGQNVTFRCDPISEHNRLYWYRQTLGQGPEFLTYFQNEAQLEKSRLLSDRFSAERPKGSFSTLEIQRTEQGDSAMYLCASRETGVGLGQEAFFGQGTRLTVV.

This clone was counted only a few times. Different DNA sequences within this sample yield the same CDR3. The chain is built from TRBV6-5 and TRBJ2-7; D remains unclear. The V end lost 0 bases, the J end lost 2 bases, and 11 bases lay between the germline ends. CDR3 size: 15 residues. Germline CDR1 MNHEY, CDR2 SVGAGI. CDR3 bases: TGTGCCAGCAGTTACTCGAAGGCCGGAGCCTACGAGCAGTACTTC. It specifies CASSYSKAGAYEQYF.

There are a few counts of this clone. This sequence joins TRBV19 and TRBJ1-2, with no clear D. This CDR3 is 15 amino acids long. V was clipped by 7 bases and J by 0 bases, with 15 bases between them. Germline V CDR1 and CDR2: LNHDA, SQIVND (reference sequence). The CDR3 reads CASNPRVGTNYGYTF. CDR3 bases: TGTGCCAGTAACCCTAGGGTGGGGACTAACTATGGCTACACCTTC. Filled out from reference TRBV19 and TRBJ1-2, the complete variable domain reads DGGITQSPKYLFRKEGQNVTLSCEQNLNHDAMYWYRQDPGQGLRLIYYSQIVNDFQKGDIAEGYSVSREKKESFPLTVTSAQKNPTAFYLCASNPRVGTNYGYTFGSGTRLTVV.

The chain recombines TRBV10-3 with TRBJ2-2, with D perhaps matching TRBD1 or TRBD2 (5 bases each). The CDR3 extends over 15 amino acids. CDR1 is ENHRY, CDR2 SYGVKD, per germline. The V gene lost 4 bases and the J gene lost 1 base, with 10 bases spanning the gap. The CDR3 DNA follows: TGTGCCATCAGTGCTGGGACGAGGAACACCGGGGAGCTGTTTTTT. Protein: CAISAGTRNTGELFF.

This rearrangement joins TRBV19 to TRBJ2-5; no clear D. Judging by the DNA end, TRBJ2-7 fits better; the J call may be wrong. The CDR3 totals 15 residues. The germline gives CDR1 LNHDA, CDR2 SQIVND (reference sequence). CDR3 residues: CASSIDSYVSYEQYF. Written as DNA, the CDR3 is TGTGCCAGTAGTATTGACTCCTATGTATCCTACGAGCAGTACTTC.

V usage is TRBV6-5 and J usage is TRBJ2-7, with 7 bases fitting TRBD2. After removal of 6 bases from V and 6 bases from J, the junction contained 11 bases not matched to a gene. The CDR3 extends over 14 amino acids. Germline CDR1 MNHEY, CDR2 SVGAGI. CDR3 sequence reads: CASSWGGSAAEQYF. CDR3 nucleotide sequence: TGTGCCAGCAGCTGGGGGGGGAGTGCCGCCGAGCAGTACTTC.

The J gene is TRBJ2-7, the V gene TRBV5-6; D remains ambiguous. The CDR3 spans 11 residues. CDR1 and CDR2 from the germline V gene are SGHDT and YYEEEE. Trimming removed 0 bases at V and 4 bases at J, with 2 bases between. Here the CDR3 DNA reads TGTGCCAGCAGCTTGGAATACGAGCAGTACTTC. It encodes CASSLEYEQYF.

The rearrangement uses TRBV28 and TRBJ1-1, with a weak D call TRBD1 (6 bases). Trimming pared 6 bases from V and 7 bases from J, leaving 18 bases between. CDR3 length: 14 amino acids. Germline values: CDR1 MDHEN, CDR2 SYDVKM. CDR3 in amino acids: CASSPALGQIEAFF. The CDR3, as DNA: TGTGCCAGCAGCCCTGCCTTAGGACAGATTGAAGCTTTCTTT.

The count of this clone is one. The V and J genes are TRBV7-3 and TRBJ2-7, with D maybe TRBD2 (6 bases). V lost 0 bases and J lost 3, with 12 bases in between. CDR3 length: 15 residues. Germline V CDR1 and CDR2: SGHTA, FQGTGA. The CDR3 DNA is TGTGCCAGCAGCTTAACTGCGGGGCCAGTCTACGAGCAGTACTTC. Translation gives CASSLTAGPVYEQYF.

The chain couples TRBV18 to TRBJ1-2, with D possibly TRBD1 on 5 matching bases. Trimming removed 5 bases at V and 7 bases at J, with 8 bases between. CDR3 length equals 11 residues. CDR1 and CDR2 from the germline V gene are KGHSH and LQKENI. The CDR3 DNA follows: TGTGCCAGCTCAGGGGGGTCTGGCTACACCTTC. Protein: CASSGGSGYTF.

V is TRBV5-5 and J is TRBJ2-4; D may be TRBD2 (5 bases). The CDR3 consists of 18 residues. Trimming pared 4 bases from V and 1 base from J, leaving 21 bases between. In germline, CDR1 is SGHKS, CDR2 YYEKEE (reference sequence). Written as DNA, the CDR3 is TGTGCCAGCAGCACACTTTCGAAGGGAGATTTGGCCAAAAACATTCAGTACTTC. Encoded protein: CASSTLSKGDLAKNIQYF.

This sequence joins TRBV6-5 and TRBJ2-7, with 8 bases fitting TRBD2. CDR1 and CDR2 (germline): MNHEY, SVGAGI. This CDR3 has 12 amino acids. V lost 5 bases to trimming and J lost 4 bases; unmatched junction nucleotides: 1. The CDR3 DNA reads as TGTGCCAGCAGTAGCGGGGGTTACGAGCAGTACTTC. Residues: CASSSGGYEQYF.

The CDR3: CASTEYRVSQPQHF. CDR3 bases: TGTGCCAGCACTGAGTACAGGGTATCCCAGCCCCAGCATTTT. This chain links TRBV2 with TRBJ1-5, with D possibly being TRBD1 (6 bases). The CDR3 runs 14 residues. The germline gives CDR1 SNHLY, CDR2 FYNNEI. V was clipped by 7 bases and J by 7 bases, with 17 bases between them. The whole variable domain, filled in from reference TRBV2 and TRBJ1-5, reads EPEVTQTPSHQVTQMGQEVILRCVPISNHLYFYWYRQILGQKVEFLVSFYNNEISEKSEIFDDQFSVERPDGSNFTLKIRSTKLEDSAMYFCASTEYRVSQPQHFGDGTRLSIL.

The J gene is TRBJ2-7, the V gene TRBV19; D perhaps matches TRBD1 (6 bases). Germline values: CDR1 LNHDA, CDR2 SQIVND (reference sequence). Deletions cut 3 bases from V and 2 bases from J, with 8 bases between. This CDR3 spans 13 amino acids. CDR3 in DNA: TGTGCCAGTAGTATGGGACACACCTACGAGCAGTACTTC. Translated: CASSMGHTYEQYF.

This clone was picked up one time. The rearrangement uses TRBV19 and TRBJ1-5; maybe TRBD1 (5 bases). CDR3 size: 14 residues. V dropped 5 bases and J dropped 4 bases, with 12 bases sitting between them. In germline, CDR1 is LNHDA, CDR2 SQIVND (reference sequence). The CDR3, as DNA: TGTGCCAGTAGTCGCAGGGAAGGGAATCAGCCCCAGCATTTT. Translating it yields CASSRREGNQPQHF.

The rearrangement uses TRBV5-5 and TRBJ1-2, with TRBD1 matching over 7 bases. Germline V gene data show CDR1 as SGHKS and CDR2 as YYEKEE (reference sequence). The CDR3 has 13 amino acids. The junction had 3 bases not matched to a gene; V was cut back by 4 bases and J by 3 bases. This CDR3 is CASSPQGDYGYTF. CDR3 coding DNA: TGTGCCAGCAGCCCCCAGGGGGACTATGGCTACACCTTC.

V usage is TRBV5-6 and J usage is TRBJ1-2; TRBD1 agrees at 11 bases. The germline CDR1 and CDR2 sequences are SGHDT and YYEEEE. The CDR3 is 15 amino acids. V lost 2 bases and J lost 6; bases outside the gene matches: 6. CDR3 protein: CASSFEGQGADGYTF. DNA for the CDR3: TGTGCCAGCAGCTTTGAAGGACAGGGGGCCGATGGCTACACCTTC. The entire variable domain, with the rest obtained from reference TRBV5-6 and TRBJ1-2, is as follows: DAGVTQSPTHLIKTRGQQVTLRCSPKSGHDTVSWYQQALGQGPQFIFQYYEEEERQRGNFPDRFSGHQFPNYSSELNVNALLLGDSALYLCASSFEGQGADGYTFGSGTRLTVV.

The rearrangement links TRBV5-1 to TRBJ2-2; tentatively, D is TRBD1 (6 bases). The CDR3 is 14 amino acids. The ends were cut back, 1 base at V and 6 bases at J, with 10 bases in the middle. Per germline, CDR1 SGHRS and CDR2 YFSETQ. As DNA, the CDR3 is TGCGCCAGCAGCTTGTGGCAGGGGTCCGGGGAGCTGTTTTTT. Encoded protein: CASSLWQGSGELFF.

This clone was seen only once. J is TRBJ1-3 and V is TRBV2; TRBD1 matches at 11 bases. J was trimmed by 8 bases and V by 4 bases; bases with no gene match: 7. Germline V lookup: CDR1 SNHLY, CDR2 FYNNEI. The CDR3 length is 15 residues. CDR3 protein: CASSAGGTGGDTIYF. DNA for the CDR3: TGTGCCAGCAGTGCAGGAGGGACAGGGGGAGACACCATATATTTT.

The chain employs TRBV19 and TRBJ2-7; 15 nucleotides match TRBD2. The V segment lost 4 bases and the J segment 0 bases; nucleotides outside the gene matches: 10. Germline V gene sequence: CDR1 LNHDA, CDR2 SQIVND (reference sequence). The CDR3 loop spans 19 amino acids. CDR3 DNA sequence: TGTGCCAGTAGTAGGATTCCGGGACTAGCGGGAGGAGGCTCCTACGAGCAGTACTTC. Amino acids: CASSRIPGLAGGGSYEQYF. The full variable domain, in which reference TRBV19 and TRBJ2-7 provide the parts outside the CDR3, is DGGITQSPKYLFRKEGQNVTLSCEQNLNHDAMYWYRQDPGQGLRLIYYSQIVNDFQKGDIAEGYSVSREKKESFPLTVTSAQKNPTAFYLCASSRIPGLAGGGSYEQYFGPGTRLTVT.

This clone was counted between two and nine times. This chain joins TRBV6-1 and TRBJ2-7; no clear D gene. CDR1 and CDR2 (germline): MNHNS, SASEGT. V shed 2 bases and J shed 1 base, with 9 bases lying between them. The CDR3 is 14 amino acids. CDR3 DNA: TGTGCCAGCAGTGAATTTAAGTTTTCCTACGAGCAGTACTTC. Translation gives CASSEFKFSYEQYF.

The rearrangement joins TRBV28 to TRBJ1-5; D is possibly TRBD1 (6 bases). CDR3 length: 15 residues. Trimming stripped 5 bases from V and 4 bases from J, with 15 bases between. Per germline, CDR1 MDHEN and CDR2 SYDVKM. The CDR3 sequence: CASSVGGSQNQPQHF. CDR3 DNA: TGTGCCAGCAGTGTGGGGGGCAGCCAAAATCAGCCCCAGCATTTT.

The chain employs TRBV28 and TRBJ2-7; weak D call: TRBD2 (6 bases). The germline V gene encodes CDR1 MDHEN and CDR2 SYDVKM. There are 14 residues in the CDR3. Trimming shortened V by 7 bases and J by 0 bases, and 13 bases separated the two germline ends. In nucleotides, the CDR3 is TGTGCCAGCACCTACGGGAGTAGCTCCTACGAGCAGTACTTC. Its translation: CASTYGSSSYEQYF.

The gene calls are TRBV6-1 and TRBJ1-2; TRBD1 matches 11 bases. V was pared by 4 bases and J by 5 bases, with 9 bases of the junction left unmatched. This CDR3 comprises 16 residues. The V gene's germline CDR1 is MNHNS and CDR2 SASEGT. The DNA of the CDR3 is TGTGCCAGCAGTGGCCCTGGACAGGGGGCGCAATATGGCTACACCTTC. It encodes CASSGPGQGAQYGYTF.

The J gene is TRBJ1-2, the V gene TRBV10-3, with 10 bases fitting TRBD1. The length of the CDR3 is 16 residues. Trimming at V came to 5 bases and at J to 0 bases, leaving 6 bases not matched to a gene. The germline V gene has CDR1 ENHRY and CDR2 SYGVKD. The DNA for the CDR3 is TGTGCCATCAGTCCGGGACAGGGGCCCCCTAACTATGGCTACACCTTC. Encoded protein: CAISPGQGPPNYGYTF.

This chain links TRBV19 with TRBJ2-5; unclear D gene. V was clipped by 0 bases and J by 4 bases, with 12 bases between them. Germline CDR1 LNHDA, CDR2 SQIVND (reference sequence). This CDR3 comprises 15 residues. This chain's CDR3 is CASSIDPWVRETQYF. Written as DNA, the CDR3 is TGTGCCAGTAGTATAGACCCCTGGGTTCGAGAGACCCAGTACTTC.

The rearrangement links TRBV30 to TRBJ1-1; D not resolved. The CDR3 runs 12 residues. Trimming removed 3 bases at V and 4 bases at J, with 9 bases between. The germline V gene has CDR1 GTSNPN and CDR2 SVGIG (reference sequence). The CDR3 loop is CAWSRESTEAFF. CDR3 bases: TGTGCCTGGAGCAGAGAGAGCACTGAAGCTTTCTTT.

As DNA, the CDR3 is TGTGCCAGCTCACCACCGGACCTCACAGATACGCAGTATTTT. Encoded protein: CASSPPDLTDTQYF. The chain uses TRBV18 and TRBJ2-3; the D is unclear. The germline V gene has CDR1 KGHSH and CDR2 LQKENI. V lost 0 bases and J 2 bases, leaving 6 bases between the germline ends. CDR3 size: 14 residues.